The 23 T cell receptor beta chains below were found in one sample sequenced in a study of technical replicates of blood from several donors (dated by TCRdb to about 2017). Libraries came from the immunoSEQ multiplex PCR assay. Not all clones reach the TCRdb copy of this immuneACCESS table, which keeps in-frame sequences only. Checked studies attribute under half of the gap to unresolved V genes and leave the rest unexplained. The sample includes over 70,000 clones, with about 94% observed a single time. The ten largest account for roughly 0.37% of the sample. Sequencing used T cells isolated from PBMCs. The receptors stem from a human donor in good health.

V is TRBV7-9 and J is TRBJ1-2, with D hard to call. V gave up 6 bases and J gave up 0 bases, with 17 bases separating them. The CDR3 is 16 amino acids. Germline V gene lookup returns CDR1 SEHNR and CDR2 FQNEAQ (reference sequence). CDR3 sequence reads: CASSQSPGRTNYGYTF. The CDR3 nucleotides read TGTGCCAGCAGTCAATCTCCGGGTCGTACTAACTATGGCTACACCTTC.

The CDR3 here is CASSLVRVPPDYEQYF. CDR3 DNA sequence: TGTGCCAGCAGCTTAGTCCGTGTCCCTCCAGACTACGAGCAGTACTTC. This chain uses TRBV11-3 with TRBJ2-7; D uncertain. Germline lookup yields CDR1 SGHNT and CDR2 YENEEA. V lost 1 base and J lost 3, with 16 bases in between. This CDR3 is built from 16 residues.

The chain joins TRBV19 to TRBJ2-7; tentative D call: TRBD1 (5 bases). V shed 8 bases and J shed 3 bases, with 14 bases lying between them. This CDR3 is 13 amino acids long. The germline gives CDR1 LNHDA, CDR2 SQIVND (reference sequence). CDR3 sequence (DNA): TGTGCCAGTGCCCCAGGGCCGTTCTACGAGCAGTACTTC. This encodes CASAPGPFYEQYF.

The genes are TRBV28 and TRBJ2-2; 10 positions agree with TRBD1. Per germline, CDR1 MDHEN and CDR2 SYDVKM. The CDR3 runs to 15 residues. V trimming: 6 bases; J trimming: 2 bases; junction bases outside the gene matches: 3. CDR3 sequence reads: CASSRDRGNTGELFF. The CDR3 coding sequence is TGTGCCAGCAGCCGGGACAGGGGAAACACCGGGGAGCTGTTTTTT.

The rearrangement links TRBV19 to TRBJ1-2; 8 bases agree with TRBD1. Germline trimming cut 1 base from V and 5 bases from J; bases unmatched to any gene: 9. The germline V gene encodes CDR1 LNHDA and CDR2 SQIVND (reference sequence). The CDR3 totals 16 residues. The chain's CDR3 is CASSIVGQGARYGYTF. CDR3 nucleotides: TGTGCCAGTAGTATAGTAGGGCAGGGGGCTCGGTATGGCTACACCTTC.

This sequence joins TRBV6-5 and TRBJ2-1; 7 bases align to TRBD2. The ends lost 7 bases at V and 7 bases at J; junction bases unmatched: 10. CDR1 MNHEY and CDR2 SVGAGI come from the germline V gene. The CDR3 runs to 14 residues. CDR3 coding DNA: TGTGCCAGCACCATACTAGCGAGTGGGAATGAGCAGTTCTTC. This codes for CASTILASGNEQFF.

In DNA, the CDR3 is TGTGCCAGCAGTTACCTCGTGGGGCAGAACACTGAAGCTTTCTTT. Translated: CASSYLVGQNTEAFF. The chain links TRBV6-5 to TRBJ1-1; possibly TRBD1 for D (5 bases). CDR3 size: 15 residues. Germline V gene sequence: CDR1 MNHEY, CDR2 SVGAGI. V was cut by 2 bases and J by 1 base, with 11 bases left in between.

V is TRBV6-5 and J is TRBJ1-2; D uncertain. With 6 bases removed from V and 2 bases from J, the gap between germline ends came to 10 bases. This CDR3 has 13 residues. Germline lookup yields CDR1 MNHEY and CDR2 SVGAGI. This CDR3 is CASSRTENYGYTF. CDR3 bases: TGTGCCAGCAGCAGAACAGAGAACTATGGCTACACCTTC.

The chain has TRBV6-5 and TRBJ2-1, with TRBD2 identical over 7 bases. This CDR3 comprises 14 residues. After removal of 6 bases from V and 4 bases from J, the junction contained 6 bases not matched to a gene. Looked up from germline, CDR1 is MNHEY and CDR2 is SVGAGI. The DNA for the CDR3 is TGTGCCAGCAGCCCTAGCGGAATATACAATGAGCAGTTCTTC. It specifies CASSPSGIYNEQFF.

This chain connects TRBV2 to TRBJ1-1; D possibly corresponds to TRBD1 (5 bases). The germline CDR1 and CDR2 sequences are SNHLY and FYNNEI. This CDR3 is built from 13 residues. The V end lost 11 bases, the J end lost 3 bases, and 16 bases lay between the germline ends. For the CDR3, the DNA is TGTGCCCGTCATCGGACGGGGGACACTGAAGCTTTCTTT. Translating gives CARHRTGDTEAFF.

This chain connects TRBV29-1 to TRBJ1-2, with a weak D call TRBD1 (6 bases). Looked up from germline, CDR1 is SQVTM and CDR2 is ANQGSEA. The CDR3 runs to 12 residues. Trimming pared 1 base from V and 3 bases from J, leaving 6 bases between. The CDR3 reads CSVEGGHYGYTF. The CDR3, as DNA: TGCAGCGTTGAAGGGGGGCACTATGGCTACACCTTC.

This sequence joins TRBV11-3 and TRBJ2-7; a weak D match, TRBD2 (6 bases). V was trimmed by 4 bases and J by 0 bases, leaving 13 bases between them. The CDR3 contains 15 residues. Germline V lookup: CDR1 SGHNT, CDR2 YENEEA. The CDR3 region has the DNA TGTGCCAGCAGCTCAATGGGCGGGACCTCCTACGAGCAGTACTTC. Protein product: CASSSMGGTSYEQYF.

The chain recombines TRBV7-9 with TRBJ2-3; D uncertain. The germline V and J ends were trimmed by 4 bases and 4 bases, with 12 bases remaining between them. The CDR3 contains 14 residues. Germline-derived CDR1 and CDR2 are SEHNR and FQNEAQ (reference sequence). CDR3 DNA sequence: TGTGCCAGCAGCTCGCCTGGCTTGGCAGATACGCAGTATTTT. Residues: CASSSPGLADTQYF.

The chain uses TRBV4-2 and TRBJ2-1; D unclear. In germline, CDR1 is LGHNA, CDR2 YNFKEQ. CDR3 size: 17 residues. V was cut by 2 bases and J by 1 base, with 15 bases left in between. In DNA form, the CDR3 reads TGTGCCAGCAGCCAATCAAGCCAGGCCTTTTCCTACAATGAGCAGTTCTTC. Translated: CASSQSSQAFSYNEQFF.

This clone was detected only once. The CDR3, as DNA: TGTGCCAGCCGGAGGGGACAAGAGACCCAGTACTTC. Its translation is CASRRGQETQYF. This chain connects TRBV6-1 to TRBJ2-5; D possibly corresponds to TRBD2 (6 bases). The CDR3 loop spans 12 amino acids. Germline CDR1 is MNHNS and CDR2 is SASEGT. Trimming stripped 8 bases from V and 2 bases from J, with 9 bases between.

This rearrangement joins TRBV4-1 to TRBJ2-1, with 8 bases aligning to TRBD2. V was clipped by 1 base and J by 5 bases; unmatched bases: 7. The CDR3 is made up of 16 amino acids. Germline V gene lookup returns CDR1 MGHRA and CDR2 YSYEKL. CDR3 nucleotides: TGCGCCAGCAGCCAAGGACTAGCGAAAGGGAACAATGAGCAGTTCTTC. Translation gives CASSQGLAKGNNEQFF.

The rearrangement uses TRBV30 and TRBJ1-1; D is unclear. The CDR3 consists of 11 residues. Germline V CDR1 and CDR2: GTSNPN, SVGIG (reference sequence). V was shortened by 4 bases and J by 6 bases, with 9 bases between the two germline ends. The CDR3 reads CAWIQLPEAFF. The DNA of the CDR3 is TGTGCCTGGATCCAACTCCCTGAAGCTTTCTTT.

J is TRBJ1-1 and V is TRBV6-5, with 9 bases fitting TRBD1. The trim removed 6 bases at V and 11 bases at J, leaving 10 bases unmatched. The germline CDR1 and CDR2 sequences are MNHEY and SVGAGI. The CDR3 is 13 amino acids. CDR3 DNA: TGTGCCAGCAGGCCCGGGACAGGGTTTACGGCTTTCTTT. Translation gives CASRPGTGFTAFF.

V gene TRBV25-1 combines with J gene TRBJ1-1; 9 nucleotides agree with TRBD1. This CDR3 region has 16 residues. Losses at the gene ends were 3 bases for V and 4 bases for J; bases not matched to a gene: 9. Germline CDR1 MGHDK, CDR2 SYGVNS. CDR3 residues: CASSEWTGEASTEAFF. The DNA of the CDR3 is TGTGCCAGCAGTGAGTGGACAGGGGAAGCAAGCACTGAAGCTTTCTTT.

Comments on this clone: Distinct nucleotide sequences in the sample also encode this CDR3. The chain uses TRBV6-5 and TRBJ1-1; D gene unclear. In germline, CDR1 is MNHEY, CDR2 SVGAGI. The V end was cut by 4 bases, the J end by 1 base, with 7 bases between. This CDR3 comprises 13 residues. CDR3 in DNA: TGTGCCAGCAGTTTAGGCGGGAACACTGAAGCTTTCTTT. Encoded protein: CASSLGGNTEAFF.

The chain links TRBV28 to TRBJ2-7, with 7 bases lining up with TRBD1. Germline V gives CDR1 MDHEN, CDR2 SYDVKM. V lost 3 bases, J lost 3 bases, and 5 bases stayed unmatched. This CDR3 has 14 residues. DNA for the CDR3: TGTGCCAGCAGTTTGAAGGGGGCGCTCTACGAGCAGTACTTC. Translation gives CASSLKGALYEQYF.

This clone appeared a single time. The CDR3 region has the DNA TGTGCCTGGTCGGCCCTAGATCCTGGCGAGCAGTACTTC. Translated, it gives CAWSALDPGEQYF. The V and J genes are TRBV30 and TRBJ2-7, with D hard to call. The CDR3 consists of 13 residues. CDR1 is GTSNPN and CDR2 is SVGIG in the germline V gene (reference sequence). With 5 bases removed from V and 6 bases from J, the gap between germline ends came to 17 bases.

The chain carries TRBV6-1 and TRBJ1-2; 8 bases are a match to TRBD1. CDR3 length: 14 residues. Losses at the gene ends were 4 bases for V and 7 bases for J; bases not matched to a gene: 8. Germline values: CDR1 MNHNS, CDR2 SASEGT. DNA for the CDR3: TGTGCCAGCAGTGTTGAAGGACAGGGTGCTGGCTACACCTTC. Its protein product is CASSVEGQGAGYTF.